What follows describes a single TCR beta chain. Its target is unknown. Healthy individuals who donated bone marrow served as the donors. Despite likely unrecorded immune exposures, the donors were nominally healthy at the time of sampling. The data were obtained in a study of cytomegalovirus exposure and HLA in healthy donors. CDR1 is MNHNY, CDR2 SVGAGI, per germline (reference sequence). V trimming: 0 bases; J trimming: 3 bases; junction bases outside the gene matches: 7. This CDR3 spans 16 amino acids. With 60 Vbeta and 13 Jbeta primers, the PCR was carried out. The assay was immunoSEQ multiplex PCR, and TCRdb's table has in-frame clones only and misses some. The table shows under 150,000 clones, with 81% occurring only once. The study's findings and limits: A few chains tied to CMV proved CMV antigen-specific in vitro. By HLA locus, TCR association rates varied in a later analysis, with DRB1 showing the most and HLA-C the fewest.

The TCR comes from a man younger than 30 in good health and CMV-seronegative. The sample taken for sequencing was PBMCs. The chain recombines TRBV6-6 with TRBJ2-7; 8 bases match TRBD1. The CDR3 DNA follows: TGTGCCAGCAGTTACTCGCCTGGACAGGGCCTCTACGAGCAGTACTTC. Its translation is CASSYSPGQGLYEQYF.